The clone carrying this TCR beta chain is a singleton in its sample. Its antigen is currently unknown. This sample was taken from a study of T cells in tumors after PD-1 blockade. Study summary: Excluded were patients with checkpoint blockade, immunosuppressants, or radiotherapy or other anti-cancer therapy within 4 weeks. A subset received ongoing vismodegib 150 mg daily alongside anti-PD-1 therapy. Regarding the study as a whole: Blood contained about 44% of the tumor's TCR clonotypes.

Sequencing was performed with immunoSEQ multiplex PCR; in TCRdb, only in-frame clones are kept and a portion is missing. The repertoire has 60,000 to 75,000 clones, around 74% of them found once; the top ten carry about 4.8%. This receptor was obtained from a human donor with basal cell carcinoma. Sequenced here: PBMCs, sampled after anti-PD-1 treatment.

CDR3 loop: CASRGQGAGNTEAFF. The CDR3, as DNA: TGTGCCAGCAGGGGACAGGGGGCGGGGAACACTGAAGCTTTCTTT. The gene calls are TRBV6-5 and TRBJ1-1, with 12 bases matching TRBD1. Per the germline V gene, CDR1 is MNHEY and CDR2 is SVGAGI. CDR3 length: 15 amino acids. Unmatched junction bases numbered 3, after V lost 6 bases and J lost 1 base.